This is a list of T cell receptor beta chains from one sample in a study of blood T cell repertoires in COVID-19. This table comes from immunoSEQ multiplex PCR, and its TCRdb copy is limited to in-frame clones, with some not included. The sample lists some 160,000 clones, 84% occurring once. Sequenced material: peripheral blood. The receptor source for this set is a woman aged 80 or over with COVID-19, enrolled during active disease. The CDR3 runs from the conserved cysteine through the conserved F or W. A D gene is named only where the DNA matches it firmly. Rows give clone size only sometimes, using once, few, many, or a class for an expanded clone.

>NA|TRBV18|NA|TRBJ1-2
TGTGCCAGCTCACCCTCGACAGACTCGGGCTACACCTTC
CASSPSTDSGYTF
>NA|TRBV11-2|NA|TRBJ1-1
TGTGCCAGCAGCTTAACGGGGGGCACTGAAGCTTTCTTT
CASSLTGGTEAFF
>NA|TRBV18|TRBD2|TRBJ2-5
TGTGCCAGCTCACCCGTAGCGGGAGGGGAGACCCAGTACTTC
CASSPVAGGETQYF
>NA|TRBV24-1|NA|TRBJ1-4
TGTGCCACCAGTGCCTCCACAGCAACTAATGAAAAACTGTTTTTT
CATSASTATNEKLFF
>NA|TRBV6-5|TRBD1|TRBJ1-1
TGTGCCAGCAGTTACGACAGGGCTTCCATGAACACTGAAGCTTTCTTT
CASSYDRASMNTEAFF
>NA|TRBV30|NA|TRBJ1-1
TGTGCCTGGAGTCGCGGGGTGAACACTGAAGCTTTCTTT
CAWSRGVNTEAFF
>NA|TRBV7-9|TRBD2|TRBJ2-7
TGTGCCTCTAAAAGGCTAGCGGGGGCCCCGAGCTCCTACGAGCAGTACTTC
CASKRLAGAPSSYEQYF
>NA|TRBV6-2/TRBV6-3|NA|TRBJ2-1
TGTGCCAGCAGTTCGTCCCGCCGGACAGCCTCCTACAATGAGCAGTTCTTC
CASSSSRRTASYNEQFF
>NA|TRBV3-1/TRBV3-2|TRBD1|TRBJ1-2
TGTGCCAGCAGCCTTCCGGGACAGGGGTCTGGCTACACCTTC
CASSLPGQGSGYTF
>NA|TRBV15|TRBD1|TRBJ1-6
TGTGCCACCAGCAGAGATCGGGGGACAGGTTCACCCCTCCACTTT
CATSRDRGTGSPLHF
>NA|TRBV7-9|NA|TRBJ1-4
TGTGCCAGCAGCTTTCGCCAGGGTGCAGAAAAACTGTTTTTT
CASSFRQGAEKLFF
>NA|TRBV20-1|NA|TRBJ2-6
TGCAGTGCTAGTCCGGAGGGGTACTCTGGGGCCAACGTCCTGACTTTC
CSASPEGYSGANVLTF
>NA|TRBV7-9|TRBD2|TRBJ2-2
TGTGCCAGCAGCTTAGCCTTTGGGGCTAGCGGGATCACCGGGGAGCTGTTTTTT
CASSLAFGASGITGELFF
>few|TRBV6-1|NA|TRBJ1-2
TGTGCCAGCAGTGAAGAAGGCTGGGGAGGACGGGTTGGCTACACCTTC
CASSEEGWGGRVGYTF
>NA|TRBV9|NA|TRBJ2-1
TGTGCCAGCAGCGTAGGTCCTAGCTCCTACAATGAGCAGTTCTTC
CASSVGPSSYNEQFF
>once|TRBV28|TRBD1|TRBJ1-2
TGTGCCAGCAGACCGGGACAGGTTGCTGGCTACACCTTC
CASRPGQVAGYTF
>NA|TRBV19|NA|TRBJ1-2
TGTGCCAGTAAGAGACAGTCGTATGGCTACACCTTC
CASKRQSYGYTF
>NA|TRBV7-9|TRBD2|TRBJ2-5
TGTGCCAGCAGCCACCGGACTAGCGGGGACCAAGAGACCCAGTACTTC
CASSHRTSGDQETQYF
>NA|TRBV18|TRBD2|TRBJ2-3
TGTGCCAGCTCACCACCTCCAGCGGGGGGGCTAAGCACAGATACGCAGTATTTT
CASSPPPAGGLSTDTQYF
>NA|TRBV7-2|NA|TRBJ1-1
TGTGCCAGCAGCCGCCTCGCGGGGTACACTGAAGCTTTCTTT
CASSRLAGYTEAFF
>NA|TRBV10-1|NA|TRBJ1-5
TGCGCCAGCAGTGAGGGACAGTATCAGCCCCAGCATTTT
CASSEGQYQPQHF
>NA|TRBV7-2|TRBD2|TRBJ2-5
TGTGCCAGCAGCCCCCGGACTAGCGGGGGGCTCCAAGAGACCCAGTACTTC
CASSPRTSGGLQETQYF
>NA|TRBV10-3|TRBD1|TRBJ1-1
TGTGCCATCAGTCCCGGGACAGAGCTCATTGAAGCTTTCTTT
CAISPGTELIEAFF
>few|TRBV5-4|NA|TRBJ1-2
TGTGCCAGCAGCAGCACGGGGGTGAGCTATGGCTACACCTTC
CASSSTGVSYGYTF
>once|TRBV4-1|TRBD2|TRBJ2-1
TGCGCCAGCAGCCAAGATACGGGAGGGCCCAATGAGCAGTTCTTC
CASSQDTGGPNEQFF
>NA|TRBV5-1|TRBD2|TRBJ2-2
TGCGCCAGCAGCTTGGCTAGCGGGAACACCGGGGAGCTGTTTTTT
CASSLASGNTGELFF
>NA|TRBV28|TRBD2|TRBJ2-7
TGTGCCAGCCGGACTAGCGGGAGGTTCGAGCAGTACTTC
CASRTSGRFEQYF
>NA|TRBV18|NA|TRBJ1-4
TGTGCCAGCTCACCATTTATTCAAGGAGCAACTAATGAAAAACTGTTTTTT
CASSPFIQGATNEKLFF
>NA|TRBV24-1|NA|TRBJ1-5
TGTGCCACCACATTCGCGGGGGTCCAGCCCCAGCATTTT
CATTFAGVQPQHF
>few|TRBV28|NA|TRBJ2-1
TGTGCCAGCAGTTCGACTCCCCGGTTTGAGCAGTTCTTC
CASSSTPRFEQFF
>once|TRBV6-6|TRBD1|TRBJ1-2
TGTGCCAGCACCAAAAAGGGGGCGGATGGCTACACCTTC
CASTKKGADGYTF
>NA|TRBV25-1|TRBD1|TRBJ1-6
TGTGCCAGCCGAGCACCGGGGACAGGGAGCTCCTATAATTCACCCCTCCACTTT
CASRAPGTGSSYNSPLHF
>NA|TRBV7-2|NA|TRBJ2-3
TGTGCCAGCAGCCGGACTAACTATTACACAGATACGCAGTATTTT
CASSRTNYYTDTQYF
>NA|TRBV24-1|NA|TRBJ2-1
TGTGCCACCAGTTCAGGGTCCTACAATGAGCAGTTCTTC
CATSSGSYNEQFF
>NA|TRBV24-1|TRBD1|TRBJ1-4
TGTGCCACCAGTGAATCCCGGTTGGGGACAGGGGGTGAAAAACTGTTTTTT
CATSESRLGTGGEKLFF
>NA|TRBV21-1|NA|TRBJ2-1
TGTGCCAGCAGCTTACAACCGGGACTAGCGGGGGGGCCGGGCTCCTACAATGAGCAGTTCTTC
CASSLQPGLAGGPGSYNEQFF
>NA|TRBV18|NA|TRBJ2-1
TGTGCCAGCTCAACTAACCTACAATCGAGCTCCTACAATGAGCAGTTCTTC
CASSTNLQSSSYNEQFF
>NA|TRBV20-1|TRBD2|TRBJ2-3
TGCAGTGCCAGTCAATCCAGCGGGAGTTATGCAGATACGCAGTATTTT
CSASQSSGSYADTQYF
>NA|TRBV4-3|TRBD1|TRBJ2-5
TGCGCCAGCAGCCAGGGCGACAGGGGAGGAGAGACCCAGTACTTC
CASSQGDRGGETQYF
>NA|TRBV30|NA|TRBJ2-2
TGTGCCTGGACAGGTAACACCGGGGAGCTGTTTTTT
CAWTGNTGELFF
>few|TRBV18|TRBD1|TRBJ2-2
TGTGCCAGCTCACCATACAGGGGATTGGACACCGGGGAGCTGTTTTTT
CASSPYRGLDTGELFF
>few|TRBV19|TRBD1|TRBJ2-5
TGTGCCAGTAGTATACTACAGGGGGCGGGCGAGACCCAGTACTTC
CASSILQGAGETQYF
>NA|TRBV15|NA|TRBJ2-5
TGTGCCACCAGCGTCGGGACTGTACAAGAGACCCAGTACTTC
CATSVGTVQETQYF